This is a list of T cell receptor beta chains from one sample in a study of post-analysis software for immune sequencing data. TCRdb re-analysed the PCR reads in MiXCR, keeping a single row per CDR3 protein. The sample includes about half a million distinct CDR3 sequences, under 55% of them seen just once. Sequencing input: blood. The origin of the receptors is a girl between 10 and 17 years old with multiple sclerosis. Both conserved end residues are part of each CDR3. D genes are given only for firm matches. Clone size appears in some rows only: once, few, many, or a class for an expanded clone.

>TRBJ2-3|NA|TRBV5-1|TRBD2
CASSNGLAGVADTQYF
TGCGCCAGCAGCAACGGACTAGCGGGAGTCGCAGATACGCAGTATTTT
>TRBJ1-2|NA|TRBV6-2/TRBV6-3|NA
CATIETNYGYTF
TGTGCCACCATAGAGACTAACTATGGCTACACCTTC
>TRBJ1-4|NA|TRBV12-3/TRBV12-4|NA
CASSQGGGVNEKLFF
TGTGCCAGCAGCCAAGGGGGGGGGGTTAATGAAAAACTGTTTTTT
>TRBJ2-6|NA|TRBV27|NA
CASNGQGNSGANVLTF
TGTGCCAGCAACGGTCAGGGTAACTCTGGGGCCAACGTCCTGACTTTC
>TRBJ1-2|few|TRBV18|NA
CASSTGTDYGYTF
TGTGCCAGCTCCACCGGGACTGACTATGGCTACACCTTC
>TRBJ2-5|few|TRBV12-5|NA
CASGLKTGDSWETQYF
TGTGCTAGTGGTTTAAAGACGGGGGACTCCTGGGAGACCCAGTACTTC
>TRBJ2-7|NA|TRBV5-1|TRBD2
CASSLAGRAGDDEQYF
TGCGCCAGCAGCTTGGCCGGTCGAGCGGGAGACGACGAGCAGTACTTC
>TRBJ1-4|few|TRBV15|NA
CATSRDLMGRREKLFF
TGTGCCACCAGCAGAGATCTCATGGGACGGCGAGAAAAACTGTTTTTT
>TRBJ1-1|NA|TRBV2|NA
CASSFDSMNTEAFF
TGTGCCAGCAGTTTTGACAGCATGAACACTGAAGCTTTCTTT
>TRBJ2-7|NA|TRBV6-5|TRBD1
CASSYSTGEGYEQYF
TGTGCCAGCAGTTACTCGACAGGGGAAGGTTACGAGCAGTACTTC
>TRBJ1-2|few|TRBV6-5|NA
CASSYSGGANGYTF
TGTGCCAGCAGTTACTCCGGGGGTGCGAATGGCTACACCTTC
>TRBJ2-1|many|TRBV10-3|NA
CAISGIGDLYNEQFF
TGTGCCATCAGTGGAATAGGCGACCTCTACAATGAGCAGTTCTTC
>TRBJ2-1|few|TRBV24-1|TRBD2
CATSDRISGGVNEQFF
TGTGCCACCAGTGACCGAATTAGCGGGGGGGTGAATGAGCAGTTCTTC
>TRBJ2-5|few|TRBV7-2|NA
CAATGSGETQYF
TGTGCCGCCACAGGGTCGGGTGAGACCCAGTACTTC
>TRBJ2-6|few|TRBV25-1|NA
CASRELGANVLTF
TGTGCCAGCAGGGAGCTTGGGGCCAACGTCCTGACTTTC
>TRBJ1-2|few|TRBV29-1|NA
CSVEDFLGPQGHGYTF
TGCAGCGTTGAAGATTTCCTGGGGCCCCAGGGGCACGGCTACACCTTC
>TRBJ2-5|NA|TRBV29-1|TRBD1
CSVRTGAYQETQYF
TGCAGCGTCCGGACAGGGGCGTATCAAGAGACCCAGTACTTC
>TRBJ2-3|NA|TRBV20-1|TRBD2
CSAKTSGINTQYF
TGCAGTGCGAAAACTAGCGGGATCAATACGCAGTATTTT
>TRBJ2-5|NA|TRBV7-6|NA
CASSPVIVGETQYF
TGTGCCAGCAGCCCAGTCATTGTGGGAGAGACCCAGTACTTC
>TRBJ1-5|NA|TRBV29-1|NA
CSVSGAGGQPQHF
TGCAGCGTATCAGGGGCCGGTGGTCAGCCCCAGCATTTT
>TRBJ2-7|NA|TRBV9|NA
CASSVGVVAYEQYF
TGTGCCAGCAGCGTCGGGGTAGTGGCATACGAGCAGTACTTC
>TRBJ2-5|NA|TRBV28|TRBD2
CASSLRAVSGSSHEQYF
TGTGCCAGCAGTTTGAGGGCGGTTAGCGGGAGTAGCCATGAGCAGTACTTC
>TRBJ2-7|NA|TRBV3-1|NA
CASSHNRDLLYEQYF
TGTGCCAGCAGCCACAACCGGGATCTTCTTTACGAGCAGTACTTC
>TRBJ2-1|once|TRBV6-5|NA
CANSYELPEQFF
TGTGCCAACAGTTACGAACTCCCCGAGCAGTTCTTC
>TRBJ2-4|few|TRBV4-3|NA
CASSQDTVEVAKNIQYF
TGCGCCAGCAGCCAAGATACCGTTGAGGTAGCCAAAAACATTCAGTACTTC
>TRBJ1-2|few|TRBV27|NA
CASSLSFSRTANYGYTF
TGTGCCAGCAGTTTATCGTTCTCTAGGACAGCCAACTATGGCTACACCTTC
>TRBJ2-7|few|TRBV20-1|TRBD1
CSARGTGKGYEQYF
TGCAGTGCTAGGGGGACAGGGAAAGGCTACGAGCAGTACTTC
>TRBJ1-2|few|TRBV7-2|NA
CASRDRDPQGYTF
TGTGCCAGCAGGGACCGGGACCCTCAGGGCTACACCTTC
>TRBJ2-7|NA|TRBV12-3/TRBV12-4|NA
CASVGGTGYEQYF
TGTGCCAGCGTAGGCGGGACCGGCTACGAGCAGTACTTC
>TRBJ2-7|NA|TRBV27|TRBD2
CASSPRLGREMYEQYF
TGTGCCAGCAGTCCGAGACTAGGGCGGGAGATGTACGAGCAGTACTTC
>TRBJ2-7|NA|TRBV5-6|NA
CASSHGTDNPYEQYF
TGTGCCAGCAGCCATGGGACCGATAACCCCTACGAGCAGTACTTC
>TRBJ2-7|NA|TRBV29-1|TRBD1
CSVLDRAHSYEQYF
TGCAGCGTTTTGGACAGGGCCCACTCCTACGAGCAGTACTTC